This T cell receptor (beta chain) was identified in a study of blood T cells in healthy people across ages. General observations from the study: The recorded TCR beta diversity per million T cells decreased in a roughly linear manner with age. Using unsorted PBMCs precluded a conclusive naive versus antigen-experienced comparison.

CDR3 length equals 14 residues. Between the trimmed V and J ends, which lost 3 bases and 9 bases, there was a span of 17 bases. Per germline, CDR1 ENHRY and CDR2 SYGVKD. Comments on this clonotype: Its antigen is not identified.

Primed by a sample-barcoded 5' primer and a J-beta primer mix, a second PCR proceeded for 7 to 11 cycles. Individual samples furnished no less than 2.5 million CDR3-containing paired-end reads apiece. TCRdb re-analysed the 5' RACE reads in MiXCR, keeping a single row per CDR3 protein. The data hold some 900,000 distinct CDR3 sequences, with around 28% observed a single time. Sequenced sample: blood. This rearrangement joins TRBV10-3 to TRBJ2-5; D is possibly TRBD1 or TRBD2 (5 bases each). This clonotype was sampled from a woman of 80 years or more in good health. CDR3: CAISEGGVGTAQYF. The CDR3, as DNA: TGTGCCATCAGTGAAGGCGGTGTTGGGACCGCCCAGTACTTC.